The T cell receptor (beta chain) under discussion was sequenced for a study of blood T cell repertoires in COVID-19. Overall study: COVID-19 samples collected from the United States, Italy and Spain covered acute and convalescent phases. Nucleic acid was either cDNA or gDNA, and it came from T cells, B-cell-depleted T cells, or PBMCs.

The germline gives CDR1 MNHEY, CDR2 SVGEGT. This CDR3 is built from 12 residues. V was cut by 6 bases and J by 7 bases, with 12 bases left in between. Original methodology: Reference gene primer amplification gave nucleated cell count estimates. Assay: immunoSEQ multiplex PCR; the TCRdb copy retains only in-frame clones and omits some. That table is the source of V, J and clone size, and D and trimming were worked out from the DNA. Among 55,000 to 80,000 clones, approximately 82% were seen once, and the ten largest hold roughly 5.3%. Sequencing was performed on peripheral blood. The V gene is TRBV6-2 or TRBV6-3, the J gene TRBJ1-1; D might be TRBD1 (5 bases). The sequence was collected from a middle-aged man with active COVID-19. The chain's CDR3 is CASSLWGGEAFF. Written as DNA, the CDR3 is TGTGCCAGCAGCTTGTGGGGGGGTGAAGCTTTCTTT.